The subject of this entry is one T cell receptor beta chain. The antigen is unknown. Only in-frame clones appear in the TCRdb table, and some are missing; sequencing was by immunoSEQ multiplex PCR. This sample has around 64,000 clones, with roughly 90% found just once. This record comes from a study of lymphopenia after photon versus proton radiotherapy. Study findings and constraints: In patients who died, overall survival fell as post-nadir TCR diversity dropped more. Relative stability marked proton patients; photon patients lost diversity and naive cells. Oligoclonal CD8+ Temra expansion after nadir drove photon patients' diversity drop.

The CDR3 covers 10 residues. V was pared by 7 bases and J by 10 bases, with 10 bases between. The germline V gene encodes CDR1 MNHNS and CDR2 SASEGT. The specimen comprised peripheral blood, sampled from a patient treated with photon-based radiotherapy. The rearrangement links TRBV6-1 to TRBJ1-1; maybe TRBD1 (6 bases). The receptor was isolated from a woman aged 40-49 years with cholangiocarcinoma. The CDR3 bases are TGTGCCAGCACGCGGGGGGCAGCTTTCTTT. Translating gives CASTRGAAFF.